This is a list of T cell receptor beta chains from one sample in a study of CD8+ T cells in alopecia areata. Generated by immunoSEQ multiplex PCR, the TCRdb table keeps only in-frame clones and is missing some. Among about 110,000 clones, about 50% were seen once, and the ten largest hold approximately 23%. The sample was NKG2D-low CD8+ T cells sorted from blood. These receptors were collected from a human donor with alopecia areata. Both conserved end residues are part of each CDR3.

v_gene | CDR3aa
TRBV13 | CASSGKREETQYF
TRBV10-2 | CASLKPGDSRNEQFF
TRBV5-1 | CASTFTSGSYEQYF
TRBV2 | CASARGYPTEAFF
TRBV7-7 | CASSLERTGKETQYF
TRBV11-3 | CASSFGDSGSYEQYF
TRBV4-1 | CASSPHRSYEQYF
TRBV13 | CASSPPSGGFYEQYF
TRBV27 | CASSWDRSDTGELFF
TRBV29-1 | CSVSPLDGGDGYTF
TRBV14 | CASSHFRFSNQPQHF
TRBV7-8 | CASSATGPYGYTF
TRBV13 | CASSGRDIGNTIYF
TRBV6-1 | CASSRDRGDNEQFF
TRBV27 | CASSLSWGIAYEQYF
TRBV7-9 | CAGDRQGMETQYF
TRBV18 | CASSPVPEEQYF
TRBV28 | CASSPIAGGYNEQFF
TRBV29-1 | CSVLTGNQPQHF
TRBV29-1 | CSLEERHGYTF
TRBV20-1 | CSARAGYEQYF
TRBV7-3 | CASSSSGTGRDEQFF
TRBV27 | CASSLQTGELFF
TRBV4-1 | CASSSPPEGAFEQFF
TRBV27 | CASSAAPGETQYF
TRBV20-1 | CSAAHYNEQFF
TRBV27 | CASTGHVADTQYF
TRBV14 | CASSYGTGWVYEQYF
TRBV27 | CASSLTRGRWTEAFF
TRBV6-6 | CASGGTGVYNEQFF
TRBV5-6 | CASSFGQAEQFF
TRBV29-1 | CSSEDRDYGYTF
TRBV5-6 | CASSLRGSGANVLTF
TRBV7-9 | CASSLVSSYNEQFF
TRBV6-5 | CASSYSPGGIYEQYF
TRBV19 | CASSPFGSLSTDTQYF
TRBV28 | CASSRSYEQYF